This T cell receptor (beta chain) originates from a study of regulatory T cells in long-lasting Graves disease. At the level of the study: Persistence in Graves' disease denoted antithyroid drug use beyond 5 years alongside positive TSH receptor antibodies.

This clonotype was detected many times. Combining iRepertoire HTBI primers with Arm-PCR of CDR3 regions, the authors built TCR beta libraries. Authors' analysis steps: Samples collectively showed fewer than 80 TRBV and about 15 TRBJ segments. Each CDR3 protein is one row after TCRdb ran MiXCR on the multiplex PCR reads. Clone size and V and J calls follow TCRdb, not the original study. Here the sample spans approximately 400,000 distinct CDR3 sequences, about 20% being singletons. As to time point: persistent/refractory GD, antithyroid drugs over 5 years with positive TRAb. Scientists built the TCR library using RNA that was extracted from PBMCs. The receptor comes from a female donor with Graves disease. The source material was peripheral blood mononuclear cells (PBMCs), sampled when the disease was refractory, from a patient treated with antithyroid drugs.

CDR3 sequence reads: CASQGDRYGYTF. The CDR3, as DNA: TGTGCCAGCCAGGGGGATCGGTATGGCTACACCTTC. The chain employs TRBV12-3 or TRBV12-4 and TRBJ1-2, with TRBD1 matching over 7 bases. This CDR3 is 12 amino acids long. V shed 8 bases and J 5 bases; nucleotides not matched to a gene: 5.